The 15 T cell receptor beta chains reported below all come from one sample, sequenced in a study of a mutant IDH1 vaccine in newly diagnosed glioma. Sequenced by immunoSEQ multiplex PCR; TCRdb stores in-frame clones only, minus some. The sample consists of approximately 31,000 clones, about four fifths of them appearing once. Their antigens remain unidentified. Time point here: week 35, safety follow-up. Doses consisted of 300 ug of mutant IDH1 20-mer peptide each, paired with topical imiquimod. The sequences come from PBMCs, collected from a glioma patient whose treatment included an IDH1 peptide vaccine. The receptors here all came from a man between 35 and 55 years old with glioma. Some clones in this sample may be carry-over from other donors' samples.

This clone appeared a single time. The V call is TRBV5-6, the J call TRBJ1-5, with D unclear. The CDR3 runs 12 residues. Germline V gene lookup returns CDR1 SGHDT and CDR2 YYEEEE. V lost 0 bases and J 5 bases, leaving 3 bases between the germline ends. The CDR3 coding sequence is TGTGCCAGCAGCTTGGTGGATCAGCCCCAGCATTTT. This gives the protein CASSLVDQPQHF.

This clone appeared a few times. The rearrangement joins TRBV2 to TRBJ2-3, with D possibly TRBD2 on 7 matching bases. Germline CDR1 is SNHLY and CDR2 is FYNNEI. Trimming took off 8 bases at V and 3 bases at J, with 18 bases between the two ends. This CDR3 has 15 residues. The CDR3: CASGGGGFGTDTQYF. CDR3 DNA: TGTGCCAGCGGAGGGGGGGGCTTTGGAACAGATACGCAGTATTTT.

The chain uses TRBV18 and TRBJ2-5, with D possibly being TRBD2 (5 bases). The V gene's germline CDR1 is KGHSH and CDR2 LQKENI. The germline V and J ends were trimmed by 8 bases and 0 bases, with 10 bases remaining between them. The CDR3 runs to 13 residues. The CDR3 DNA is TGTGCCAGCGCTCCTAGCAACCAAGAGACCCAGTACTTC. This codes for CASAPSNQETQYF.

This clone turned up a few times. The chain couples TRBV19 to TRBJ1-6, with a possible D match to TRBD1 (5 bases). Per germline, CDR1 LNHDA and CDR2 SQIVND (reference sequence). CDR3 length equals 15 residues. Trimming pared 7 bases from V and 9 bases from J, leaving 19 bases between. The CDR3 nucleotides read TGTGCCAGTACCCTATCCGGGGACGAAGTTTCACCCCTCCACTTT. Residues: CASTLSGDEVSPLHF.

The chain recombines TRBV19 with TRBJ2-7, with a weak D call TRBD2 (5 bases). From germline, CDR1 is LNHDA and CDR2 SQIVND (reference sequence). Trimming left V 6 bases short and J 3 bases short, with 15 bases between. The CDR3 runs to 14 residues. CDR3 DNA: TGTGCCAGTAGCCCCGGGGAATACGGCTACGAGCAGTACTTC. Residues: CASSPGEYGYEQYF.

The genes are TRBV5-1 and TRBJ2-7; maybe TRBD2 (5 bases). CDR1 is SGHRS and CDR2 is YFSETQ in the germline V gene. This CDR3 has 14 residues. The V end was cut by 3 bases, the J end by 3 bases, with 13 bases between. The CDR3 nucleotides read TGCGCCAGCAGCTACCTCGGAGGCAACTACGAGCAGTACTTC. It specifies CASSYLGGNYEQYF.

This clone was seen a handful of times. The chain links TRBV30 to TRBJ1-1; D is unresolved. Germline CDR1 is GTSNPN and CDR2 is SVGIG (reference sequence). This CDR3 has 13 residues. V lost 1 base, J lost 1 base, and 7 bases lay in between. CDR3 residues: CAWSGVGNTEAFF. As DNA, the CDR3 is TGTGCCTGGAGTGGGGTGGGGAACACTGAAGCTTTCTTT.

The rearrangement joins TRBV6-4 to TRBJ1-6; D remains ambiguous. V was pared by 5 bases and J by 7 bases, with 9 bases between. There are 13 residues in the CDR3. Germline V CDR1 and CDR2: MRHNA, SNTAGT. This chain's CDR3 is CASSSQENSPLHF. The CDR3 nucleotides read TGTGCCAGCAGTTCCCAAGAGAATTCACCCCTCCACTTT.

The chain uses TRBV5-1 and TRBJ2-7; D is perhaps TRBD2 (6 bases). Germline values: CDR1 SGHRS, CDR2 YFSETQ. This CDR3 has 18 residues. V was clipped by 4 bases and J by 5 bases, with 28 bases between them. CDR3 coding DNA: TGCGCCAGCAGCCGCGCCGGGACCTCCGGGACTTCAGCGCACGAGCAGTACTTC. This codes for CASSRAGTSGTSAHEQYF.

The rearrangement links TRBV19 to TRBJ1-5; D gene uncertain. The CDR3 loop spans 15 amino acids. V was trimmed by 9 bases and J by 2 bases, leaving 17 bases between them. Looked up from germline, CDR1 is LNHDA and CDR2 is SQIVND (reference sequence). The CDR3 loop is CASQPRRERNQPQHF. The DNA of the CDR3 is TGTGCCAGCCAACCTCGTAGGGAGCGCAATCAGCCCCAGCATTTT.

This rearrangement joins TRBV13 to TRBJ2-2, with D possibly being TRBD2 (6 bases). V shed 7 bases and J shed 1 base, with 10 bases lying between them. The CDR3 length is 14 residues. Germline CDR1 PRHDT, CDR2 FYEKMQ (reference sequence). This CDR3 reads CASTGGVNTGELFF. The CDR3 DNA is TGTGCCAGCACTGGAGGGGTGAACACCGGGGAGCTGTTTTTT.

V gene TRBV5-6 combines with J gene TRBJ1-6; 12 positions agree with TRBD1. The junction had 12 bases not matched to a gene; V was cut back by 4 bases and J by 7 bases. The CDR3 runs 18 residues. Looked up from germline, CDR1 is SGHDT and CDR2 is YYEEEE. The CDR3 spells CASSRRDRGRLGNSPLHF. In nucleotides, the CDR3 is TGTGCCAGCAGCCGCCGGGACAGGGGGCGATTGGGGAATTCACCCCTCCACTTT.

The rearrangement uses TRBV5-1 and TRBJ2-2, with D perhaps TRBD2 (7 bases). Trimming took 4 bases from V and 4 from J, leaving 20 bases between them. The CDR3 length is 17 residues. In germline, CDR1 is SGHRS, CDR2 YFSETQ. As DNA, the CDR3 is TGCGCCAGCAGCCGGGCTGGGGCGGGGGCCCCCACCGGGGAGCTGTTTTTT. It translates to CASSRAGAGAPTGELFF.

This chain joins TRBV9 and TRBJ2-2; D remains unclear. This CDR3 is built from 15 residues. In germline, CDR1 is SGDLS, CDR2 YYNGEE. Trimming removed 4 bases from V and 2 bases from J, with 12 bases in between. CDR3: CASSPPGANTGELFF. For the CDR3, the DNA is TGTGCCAGCAGCCCACCCGGTGCAAACACCGGGGAGCTGTTTTTT.

This chain links TRBV19 with TRBJ2-3; the match to TRBD2 covers 11 bases. This CDR3 comprises 16 residues. V shed 5 bases and J 2 bases; nucleotides not matched to a gene: 6. Germline CDR1 LNHDA, CDR2 SQIVND (reference sequence). As DNA, the CDR3 is TGTGCCAGTAGTTATTCTAGCGGGGGGTTCACAGATACGCAGTATTTT. Translation: CASSYSSGGFTDTQYF.